This TCR beta chain was captured in a study of cytomegalovirus exposure and HLA in healthy donors. This CDR3 is 15 amino acids long. The V and J ends lost 6 bases and 1 base respectively, with 16 bases between them. Germline CDR1 reads SGHNT; CDR2 reads YYREEE (reference sequence). With 60 Vbeta and 13 Jbeta primers, the PCR was carried out. Profiling relied on immunoSEQ multiplex PCR, and the TCRdb table lists in-frame clones only, not all of them. Of around 110,000 clones listed, 9.5% are singletons. This clone has a handful of counts. This rearrangement joins TRBV5-4 to TRBJ1-1; no firm D call. The material sequenced was PBMCs. This TCR was recovered from a man aged 30-40 years in good health and CMV-seronegative. The CDR3 DNA reads TGTGCCAGCACCTTCCTAGGACTGAGGAACACTGAAGCTTTCTTT. Protein product: CASTFLGLRNTEAFF.